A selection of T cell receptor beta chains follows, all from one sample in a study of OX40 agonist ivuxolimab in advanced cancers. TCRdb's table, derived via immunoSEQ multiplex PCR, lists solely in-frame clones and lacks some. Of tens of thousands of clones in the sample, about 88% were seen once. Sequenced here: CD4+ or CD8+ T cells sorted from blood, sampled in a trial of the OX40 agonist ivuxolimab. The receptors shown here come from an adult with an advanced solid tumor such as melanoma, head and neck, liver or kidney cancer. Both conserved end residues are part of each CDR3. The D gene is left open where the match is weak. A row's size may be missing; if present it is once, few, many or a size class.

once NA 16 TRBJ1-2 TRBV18 TGTGCCAGCTCACCGCAGGGAACAGCCTCCCCTATGGGCTACACCTTC CASSPQGTASPMGYTF
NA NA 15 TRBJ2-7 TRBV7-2 TGTGCCAGCAGCCAGACACTTGGACAGTCCCACGAGCAGTACTTC CASSQTLGQSHEQYF
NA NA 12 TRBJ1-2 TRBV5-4 TGTGCCAGCAGCGAGGACATAGTTGGCTACACCTTC CASSEDIVGYTF
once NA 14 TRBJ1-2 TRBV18 TGTGCCAGCTCACCACAGGGAACTAACTATGGCTACACCTTC CASSPQGTNYGYTF
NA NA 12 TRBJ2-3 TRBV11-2 TGTGCCAGCAGCCCCTCCACAGATACGCAGTATTTT CASSPSTDTQYF
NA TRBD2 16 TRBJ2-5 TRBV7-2 TGTGCCAGCAGTCTCAGCCTAGCGGGGGGTCAAGAGACCCAGTACTTC CASSLSLAGGQETQYF
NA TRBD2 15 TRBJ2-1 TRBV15 TGTGCCACCAGCAGCTCCAGCGGGGGGTACAATGAGCAGTTCTTC CATSSSSGGYNEQFF
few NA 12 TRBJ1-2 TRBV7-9 TGTGCCAGCAGCCCCCAGGGGTATGGCTACACCTTC CASSPQGYGYTF
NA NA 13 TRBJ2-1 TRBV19 TGTGCCAGTAGTCGGGGGTTTAACAATGAGCAGTTCTTC CASSRGFNNEQFF
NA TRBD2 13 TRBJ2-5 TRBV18 TGTGCCAGCTCGACTAGCGGTAGGGAGACCCAGTACTTC CASSTSGRETQYF
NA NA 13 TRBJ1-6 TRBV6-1 TGTGCCAGCAGGGGCGACAGATTCTCACCCCTCCACTTT CASRGDRFSPLHF
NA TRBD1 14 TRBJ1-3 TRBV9 TGTGCCAGTAGACCTGGACAGGGAGGTTACACCATATATTTT CASRPGQGGYTIYF
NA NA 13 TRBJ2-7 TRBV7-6 TGTGCCAGCAGCCTTAGTGGGCCCTACGAGCAGTACTTC CASSLSGPYEQYF
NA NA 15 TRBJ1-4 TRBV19 TGTGCCAGTAGTATTCCCGGGACCATATCCCAAGCACTGTTTTTT CASSIPGTISQALFF
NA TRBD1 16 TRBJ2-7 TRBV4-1 TGCGCCAGCAGCGAAACCCCACAGGGGCCCCCCTACGAGCAGTACTTC CASSETPQGPPYEQYF
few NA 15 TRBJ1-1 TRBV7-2 TGTGCCAGCAGCCCCGTGGTGGGGGCGAACACTGAAGCTTTCTTT CASSPVVGANTEAFF
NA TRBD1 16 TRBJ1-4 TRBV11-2 TGTGCCAGCAGCTTGACAGGGGGCGGAACTAATGAAAAACTGTTTTTT CASSLTGGGTNEKLFF
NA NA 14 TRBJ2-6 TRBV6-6 TGTGCCAGCAGTCCTAACTCTGGGGCCAACGTCCTGACTTTC CASSPNSGANVLTF
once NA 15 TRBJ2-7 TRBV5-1 TGCGCCAGCAGCTGGGGATTGGAAAGATCCTACGAGCAGTACTTC CASSWGLERSYEQYF
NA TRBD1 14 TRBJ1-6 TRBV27 TGTGCCAGCAGCCCTGACAGGGCAAATTCACCCCTCCACTTT CASSPDRANSPLHF
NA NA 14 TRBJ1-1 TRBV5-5 TGTGCCAGCATAGCAGGGCGGGGGAACACTGAAGCTTTCTTT CASIAGRGNTEAFF
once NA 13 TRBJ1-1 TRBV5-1 TGCGCCAGCAGCGGCCGGGGGGACACTGAAGCTTTCTTT CASSGRGDTEAFF
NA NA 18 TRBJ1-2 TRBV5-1 TGCGCCAGCAGCGCTGGGGGGGGGCTGATAACAGGGACGAGTGGCTACACCTTC CASSAGGGLITGTSGYTF
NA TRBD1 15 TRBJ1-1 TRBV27 TGTGCCAGCAGTCCCCCCGGGACAGGGTTCTCCGAAGCTTTCTTT CASSPPGTGFSEAFF
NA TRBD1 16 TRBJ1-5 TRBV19 TGTGCCAGTAAGGGGGCGGGACAGGGGGCCGATCAGCCCCAGCATTTT CASKGAGQGADQPQHF
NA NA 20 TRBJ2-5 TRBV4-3 TGCGCCAGCAGCCAAGATCGGCTAAGGGGGGGAGCCTTGTACCAAGAGACCCAGTACTTC CASSQDRLRGGALYQETQYF
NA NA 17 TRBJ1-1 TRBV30 TGTGCCTGGAATTTGGGGGATGGGGGGTACAGGAACACTGAAGCTTTCTTT CAWNLGDGGYRNTEAFF
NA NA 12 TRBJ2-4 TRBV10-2 TGCGCCAGCTCCGTGGGGGCCGACATTCAGTACTTC CASSVGADIQYF
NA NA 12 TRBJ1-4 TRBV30 TGTGCCTGGAGGCGAGGGGGTGAAAAACTGTTTTTT CAWRRGGEKLFF
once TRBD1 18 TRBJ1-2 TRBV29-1 TGCAGCGTTGAAGATAGGTTCAAGGTTGTACAGGGGGCAAAGGGCTACACCTTC CSVEDRFKVVQGAKGYTF
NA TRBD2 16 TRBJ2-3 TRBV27 TGTGCCAGCAGTTTGGGGTTGGGGGGGAACACAGATACGCAGTATTTT CASSLGLGGNTDTQYF
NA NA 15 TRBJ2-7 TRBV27 TGTGCCAGCAGTCCAAACGGGATCATGGCCCGCGAGCAGTACTTC CASSPNGIMAREQYF
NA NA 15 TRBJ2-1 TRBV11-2 TGTGCCAGCAGCTTAGTTCCCCTAGTGTACAATGAGCAGTTCTTC CASSLVPLVYNEQFF
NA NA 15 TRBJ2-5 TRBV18 TGTGCCAGCTCACCACTCCGCAGCAGCCAAGAGACCCAGTACTTC CASSPLRSSQETQYF
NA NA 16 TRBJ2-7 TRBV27 TGTGCCAGCAGTACCTACAGGGAGACCCCGGGTTCCGAGCAGTACTTC CASSTYRETPGSEQYF
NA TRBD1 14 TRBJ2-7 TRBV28 TGTGCCAGCAGTTTACCGGGACAGGGTTACGAGCAGTACTTC CASSLPGQGYEQYF
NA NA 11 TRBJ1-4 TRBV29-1 TGCAGCGTTGAAGATAGGGGAAAACTGTTTTTT CSVEDRGKLFF
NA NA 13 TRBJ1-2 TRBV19 TGTGCCAGTAGTCTAGGGGAGATTGGTGGCTACACCTTC CASSLGEIGGYTF
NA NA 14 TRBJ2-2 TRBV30 TGTGCCTGGAGCGGCCAGGGGAGGGGCGGGGAGCTGTTTTTT CAWSGQGRGGELFF
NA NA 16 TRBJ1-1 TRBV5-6 TGTGCCAGCCTGCCTGAGAAGGGGGGATGGAACACTGAAGCTTTCTTT CASLPEKGGWNTEAFF
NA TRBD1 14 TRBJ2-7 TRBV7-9 TGTGCCAGCAGCAGGGACAGGGCGCCCTACGAGCAGTACTTC CASSRDRAPYEQYF
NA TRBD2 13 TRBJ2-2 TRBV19 TGTGCCAGTAGTATCAGAGCGGGGGGGGAGCTGTTTTTT CASSIRAGGELFF
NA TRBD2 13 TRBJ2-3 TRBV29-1 TGCAGCGTTGAAGACCCCTCTAGCGGGAGTTGGTATTTT CSVEDPSSGSWYF
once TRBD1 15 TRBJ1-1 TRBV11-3 TGTGCCAGCAGCTTAGCGGGGACAGGGGGCACTGAAGCTTTCTTT CASSLAGTGGTEAFF
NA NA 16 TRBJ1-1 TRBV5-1 TGCGCCAGCAGCCCCGCCAGGGAGGGACGGGGCACTGAAGCTTTCTTT CASSPAREGRGTEAFF
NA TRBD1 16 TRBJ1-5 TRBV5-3 TGTGCCAGAATAGGGACAGGGGGTAAGGGCAATCAGCCCCAGCATTTT CARIGTGGKGNQPQHF
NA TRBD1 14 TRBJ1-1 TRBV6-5 TGTGCCAGCAGTCGAAGGACAGGGGGAACTGAAGCTTTCTTT CASSRRTGGTEAFF
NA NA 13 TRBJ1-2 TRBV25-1 TGTGCCAGCTCTCTAGGACGGAACTATGGCTACACCTTC CASSLGRNYGYTF
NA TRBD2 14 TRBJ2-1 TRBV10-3 TGTGCCATCAGTGGGCTAGCGGTATACAATGAGCAGTTCTTC CAISGLAVYNEQFF
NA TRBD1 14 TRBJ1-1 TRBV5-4 TGTGCCAGCAGCCGGGGGACAGGGCCCACTGAAGCTTTCTTT CASSRGTGPTEAFF
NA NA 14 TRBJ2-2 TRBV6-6 TGTGCCAGCACCCTCCTGGGGGATACCGGGGAGCTGTTTTTT CASTLLGDTGELFF
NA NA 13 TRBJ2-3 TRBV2 TGTGCCAGCAGTGAGACCCTGGCCGGTACGCAGTATTTT CASSETLAGTQYF
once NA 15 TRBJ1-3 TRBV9 TGTGCCAGCAGCCCGAGGGGGGAGCCTGGAAACACCATATATTTT CASSPRGEPGNTIYF
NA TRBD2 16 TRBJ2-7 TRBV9 TGTGCCAGCAGCGTAGCTCCACGCAGCGGGATATACGAGCAGTACTTC CASSVAPRSGIYEQYF
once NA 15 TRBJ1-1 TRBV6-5 TGTGCCAGCAGTGGCCTCGCAGGGCGGTTGACTGAAGCTTTCTTT CASSGLAGRLTEAFF
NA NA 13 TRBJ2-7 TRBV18 TGTGCCAGCTCAGACCAACAGGGCTACGAGCAGTACTTC CASSDQQGYEQYF
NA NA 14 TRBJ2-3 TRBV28 TGTGCCAGCACGGCAGGAGGGCCCCCAGATACGCAGTATTTT CASTAGGPPDTQYF
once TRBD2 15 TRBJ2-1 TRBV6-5 TGTGCCAGCAGTCGACCGGGACTAGCCGACAATGAGCAGTTCTTC CASSRPGLADNEQFF
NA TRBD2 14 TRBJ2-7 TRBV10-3 TGTGCCATCAGTGGTTCTAGCGGGTCCCCGGCGCAGTACTTC CAISGSSGSPAQYF
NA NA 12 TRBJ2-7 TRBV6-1 TGTGCCAGCAGTGGACAGATTTACGAGCAGTACTTC CASSGQIYEQYF